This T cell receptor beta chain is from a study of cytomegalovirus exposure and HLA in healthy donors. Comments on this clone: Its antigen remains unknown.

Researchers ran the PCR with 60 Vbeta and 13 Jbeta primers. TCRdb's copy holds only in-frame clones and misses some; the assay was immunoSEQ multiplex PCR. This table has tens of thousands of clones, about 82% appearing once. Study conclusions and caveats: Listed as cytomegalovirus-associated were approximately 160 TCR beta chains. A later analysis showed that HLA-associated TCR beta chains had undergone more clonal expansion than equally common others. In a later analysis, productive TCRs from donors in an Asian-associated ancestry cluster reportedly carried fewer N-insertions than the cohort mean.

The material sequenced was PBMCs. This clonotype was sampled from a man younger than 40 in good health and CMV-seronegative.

This CDR3 is CASQAGEETQYF. DNA of the CDR3: TGTGCCAGCCAGGCGGGCGAGGAGACCCAGTACTTC. V gene TRBV6-1 combines with J gene TRBJ2-5; possibly TRBD2 for D (5 bases). This CDR3 contains 12 residues. CDR1 and CDR2 from the germline V gene are MNHNS and SASEGT. V was clipped by 8 bases and J by 5 bases, with 12 bases between them.